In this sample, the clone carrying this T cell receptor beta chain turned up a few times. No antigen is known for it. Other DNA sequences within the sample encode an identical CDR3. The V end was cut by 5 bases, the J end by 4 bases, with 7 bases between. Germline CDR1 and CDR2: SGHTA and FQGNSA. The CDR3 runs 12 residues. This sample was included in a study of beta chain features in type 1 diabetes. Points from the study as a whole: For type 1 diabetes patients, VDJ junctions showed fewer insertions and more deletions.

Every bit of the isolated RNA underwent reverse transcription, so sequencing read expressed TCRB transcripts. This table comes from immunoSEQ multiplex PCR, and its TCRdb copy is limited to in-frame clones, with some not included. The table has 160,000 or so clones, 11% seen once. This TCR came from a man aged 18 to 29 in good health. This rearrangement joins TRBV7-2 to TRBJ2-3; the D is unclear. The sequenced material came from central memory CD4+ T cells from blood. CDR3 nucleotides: TGTGCCAGCAGCCCCCTGGCAGATACGCAGTATTTT. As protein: CASSPLADTQYF. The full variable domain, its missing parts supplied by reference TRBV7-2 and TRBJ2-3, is GAGVSQSPSNKVTEKGKDVELRCDPISGHTALYWYRQSLGQGLEFLIYFQGNSAPDKSGLPSDRFSAERTGGSVSTLTIQRTQQEDSAVYLCASSPLADTQYFGPGTRLTVL.